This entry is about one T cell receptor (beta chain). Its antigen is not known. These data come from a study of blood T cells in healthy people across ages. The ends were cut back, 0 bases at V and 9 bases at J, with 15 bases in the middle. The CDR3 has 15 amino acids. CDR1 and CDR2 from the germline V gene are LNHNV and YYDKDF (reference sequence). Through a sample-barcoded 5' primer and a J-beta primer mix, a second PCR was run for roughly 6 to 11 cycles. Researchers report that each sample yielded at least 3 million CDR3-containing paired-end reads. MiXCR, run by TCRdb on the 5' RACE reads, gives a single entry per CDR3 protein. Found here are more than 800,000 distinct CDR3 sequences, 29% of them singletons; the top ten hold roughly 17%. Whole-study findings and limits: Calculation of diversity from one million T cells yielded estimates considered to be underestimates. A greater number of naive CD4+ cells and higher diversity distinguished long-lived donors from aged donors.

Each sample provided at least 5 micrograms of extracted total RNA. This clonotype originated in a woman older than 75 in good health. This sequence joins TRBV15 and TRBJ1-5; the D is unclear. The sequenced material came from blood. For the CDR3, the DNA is TGTGCCACCAGCAGAGATGGGCAGTCCGAGGGGCCCCAGCATTTT. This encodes CATSRDGQSEGPQHF.